The clone carrying this T cell receptor beta chain was observed a single time. Produced via immunoSEQ multiplex PCR; TCRdb's table is partial and in-frame only. The sample comprises around 150,000 clones, 65% to 80% of which are singletons, and roughly 15% rests with the top ten. J lost 6 bases, V lost 7 bases, and 15 bases had no gene match. Per the germline V gene, CDR1 is SQVTM and CDR2 is ANQGSEA. The CDR3 is made up of 17 amino acids. The data originate from a study of blood T cell repertoires in COVID-19. The clonotype originates from a man in his forties or fifties with acute or convalescent COVID-19. This chain links TRBV29-1 with TRBJ2-3; TRBD2 matches at 14 bases. Sequencing was performed on peripheral blood. The CDR3 sequence is CSALGGLAGGSQDTQYF. In nucleotides, the CDR3 is TGCAGCGCCCTGGGCGGACTAGCGGGGGGATCCCAGGATACGCAGTATTTT.